The 29 T cell receptor beta chains below all came from one sample that was sequenced in a study of tumor and adjacent non-tumor tissue in lung cancer. The library came from three nested PCR rounds adapted from ARM-PCR protocols. TCRdb redid the calling of the multiplex PCR reads with MiXCR, one entry per CDR3 protein. The sample carries about 80,000 distinct CDR3 sequences, roughly 75% recorded once. No cell sorting was done before RNA was extracted from the tissue. Material: lung tumor tissue. The receptors shown here come from an older woman with non-small cell lung cancer.

A note on this clonotype: Sequence at one end of the junction differs from germline and may be a read error. The chain carries TRBV28 and TRBJ2-2; TRBD2 matches at 7 bases. CDR1 and CDR2 from the germline V gene are MDHEN and SYDVKM. The CDR3 is 14 residues long. CDR3 sequence: CTSTQGGNTGELFF. CDR3 DNA: TGCACCAGCACGCAGGGAGGGAACACGGGGGAGCTGTTTTTT.

This clonotype was observed once. Possible read error: a much larger clone is one base away. The chain joins TRBV5-4 to TRBJ2-1; the D is unclear. The CDR3 length is 14 residues. CDR1 SGHNT and CDR2 YYREEE come from the germline V gene (reference sequence). The CDR3, as DNA: TGTACCAGCAGCTCGCACCTGCTTGCAAGTGAGCAGTTCTTC. Its translation is CTSSSHLLASEQFF.

In regard to this clonotype: The junction departs from the called germline gene at one end, perhaps through a read error. The V gene is TRBV12-3 or TRBV12-4, the J gene TRBJ2-2, with 7 bases fitting TRBD2. The CDR3 is 14 amino acids. The CDR3 sequence is CASSPRLNSGELFF. CDR3 coding DNA: TGTGCCAGCAGTCCCCGATTGAACAGCGGGGAGTTGTTTTTT.

V gene TRBV11-3 combines with J gene TRBJ2-1, with 8 bases identical to TRBD2. The J call may not be correct, given that the DNA end is closer to TRBJ2-7. The CDR3 contains 15 residues. From germline, CDR1 is SGHNT and CDR2 YENEEA. CDR3 in amino acids: CASSGPGLGVYEQYF. The CDR3 DNA reads as TGTGCCAGCAGCGGACCGGGACTAGGGGTTTACGAGCAGTACTTC.

With regard to this clonotype: Given the absence of the conserved phenylalanine or tryptophan at the CDR3 end, a read error is likely. This sequence joins TRBV12-3 or TRBV12-4 and TRBJ2-6, with a weak D call TRBD1 (5 bases). This CDR3 comprises 16 residues. The CDR3 DNA reads TGTACCAGCAGAAATAGGGGCCTATCTGGGGCCAACGTCCTGACTGTC. Translating gives CTSRNRGLSGANVLTV.

There are a few counts of this clonotype. The genes are TRBV20-1 and TRBJ2-1; TRBD2 matches at 14 bases. Unmatched junction bases numbered 7, after V lost 1 base and J lost 2 bases. The CDR3 is 18 amino acids. Looked up from germline, CDR1 is DFQATT and CDR2 is SNEGSKA (reference sequence). The CDR3 DNA reads as TGCAGTGCTAGAGTACGACTAGCGGGAGGGGGTCCCTACAATGAGCAGTTCTTC. This codes for CSARVRLAGGGPYNEQFF.

This clonotype occurred many times. A much larger clone is a single base away; this may be a read error. CDR3 protein: CASSLDRVETQYF. CDR3 nucleotide sequence: TGTGCCAGCAGCTTAGACAGGGTAGAGACCCAGTACTTC. The chain is built from TRBV7-8 and TRBJ2-5; maybe TRBD1 (6 bases). There are 13 residues in the CDR3. Germline CDR1 is SGHVS and CDR2 is FQNEAQ. The germline V and J ends were trimmed by 1 base and 4 bases, with 7 bases remaining between them.

Of note for this clonotype: A much larger clone is a single base away; this may be a read error. The chain is built from TRBV11-2 and TRBJ2-2; a weak D match, TRBD2 (5 bases). The germline gives CDR1 SGHAT, CDR2 FQNNGV. The CDR3 sequence is 11 residues long. The CDR3 DNA follows: TGTGCCAGCAGCTTATCCGGGGAGCTGATTTTT. Its translation: CASSLSGELIF.

This clonotype was seen a handful of times. The genes are TRBV10-1 and TRBJ1-1; D not certain. V was pared by 3 bases and J by 7 bases, with 18 bases between. The CDR3 is made up of 15 amino acids. The germline CDR1 and CDR2 sequences are WNHNN and SYGVQD (reference sequence). The CDR3 DNA follows: TGCGCCAGCAGTGACCGGGTGTCTGGGGTCAGTGAAGCTTTCTTT. Translated: CASSDRVSGVSEAFF.

With respect to this clonotype: The CDR3 end shows no conserved phenylalanine or tryptophan, and so a read error is likely. It is unclear where the CDR3 begins or ends on the DNA, so no DNA is shown, and the CDR3 is as TCRdb lists it. V gene TRBV4-1 combines with J gene TRBJ1-2; the table's D call, TRBD1, was not checked against the DNA. Germline CDR1 is MGHRA and CDR2 is YSYEKL. Inclusive of both ends, the CDR3 amounts to 12 amino acids. Here the CDR3 reads CASSQVRGSLLY.

This clonotype showed up just once. One end of the junction varies from germline; a read error may be responsible. The chain joins TRBV11-1 to TRBJ2-3; 8 nucleotides align to TRBD1. This CDR3 has 14 residues. Germline CDR1 is SGHAT and CDR2 is FQDESV (reference sequence). In DNA form, the CDR3 reads TGTGTCAGCAGCTTGGACAGGGAGGCAGATATACAGTATTTT. Translation gives CVSSLDREADIQYF. Full variable domain (remainder filled in from reference TRBV11-1 and TRBJ2-3): EAEVAQSPRYKITEKSQAVAFWCDPISGHATLYWYRQILGQGPELLVQFQDESVVDDSQLPKDRFSAERLKGVDSTLKIQPAELGDSAMYLCVSSLDREADIQYFGPGTRLTVL.

Remarks on this clonotype: In this CDR3 the conserved last residue, phenylalanine or tryptophan, is missing, so a read error is likely. V and J are TRBV12-3 or TRBV12-4 and TRBJ1-1, with D possibly matching TRBD1 (6 bases). The CDR3 totals 14 residues. CDR3 sequence (DNA): TGTGCTAGCAGCATAACAGGGATGAACACTGAAGCTTTCTCT. Translating it yields CASSITGMNTEAFS.

For the CDR3, the DNA is TGTGCCAGTAGCCCGGTACTAGACTACAATGAGCAGTTCTTC. Its protein product is CASSPVLDYNEQFF. The rearrangement links TRBV11-3 to TRBJ2-1, with a tentative D call TRBD2 (5 bases). The germline V gene has CDR1 SGHNT and CDR2 YENEEA. Trimming pared 9 bases from V and 3 bases from J, leaving 15 bases between. This CDR3 is built from 14 residues.

Worth noting for this clonotype: A much larger clone differs from this one at a single base, so this may be a read error. This sequence joins TRBV11-2 and TRBJ2-7; maybe TRBD2 (7 bases). Trimming stripped 5 bases from V and 3 bases from J, with 20 bases between. The CDR3 sequence is 16 residues long. Germline CDR1 is SGHAT and CDR2 is FQNNGV. CDR3 nucleotides: TGTGCCAGCAGCAGAGGGGGGCGGGAGAAGATCTACGAGCAGTACTTC. Amino acid sequence: CASSRGGREKIYEQYF.

The chain links TRBV29-1 to TRBJ1-4; no clear D. V lost 6 bases, J lost 2 bases, and 13 bases lay in between. CDR3 length: 14 amino acids. Germline V gene sequence: CDR1 SQVTM, CDR2 ANQGSEA. DNA for the CDR3: TGCAGCGTCGGGTGGGGAGGGACTAATGAAAAACTGTTTTTT. Translating it yields CSVGWGGTNEKLFF.

The genes are TRBV6-1 and TRBJ1-1; D is perhaps TRBD1 (5 bases). The V gene lost 3 bases and the J gene lost 0 bases, with 5 bases spanning the gap. The CDR3 is made up of 13 amino acids. Looked up from germline, CDR1 is MNHNS and CDR2 is SASEGT. CDR3: CASSETVNTEAFF. DNA of the CDR3: TGTGCCAGCAGTGAGACAGTGAACACTGAAGCTTTCTTT.

In the case of this clonotype: At one boundary the junction diverges from the germline segment, which might be a read error. V usage is TRBV29-1 and J usage is TRBJ2-3; a weak D match, TRBD1 (5 bases). In germline, CDR1 is SQVTM, CDR2 ANQGSEA. The CDR3 is 14 amino acids. CDR3 nucleotide sequence: TGCAGCGTTGATCTCGAACAGGTCACATATACGCAGTATTTC. Amino acid sequence: CSVDLEQVTYTQYF.

J is TRBJ1-2 and V is TRBV6-1; D remains ambiguous. V was cut by 11 bases and J by 6 bases, with 19 bases left in between. Germline values: CDR1 MNHNS, CDR2 SASEGT. This CDR3 has 13 residues. The CDR3 DNA reads TGTGCCTCCGAAGGTCGAGGTCCCGATGGCTACACCTTC. It is translated as CASEGRGPDGYTF.

As regards this clonotype: A junction end diverges from the germline sequence, so it may reflect a read error. The chain carries TRBV11-2 and TRBJ2-2; TRBD1 is a possible D gene (6 bases). Germline assignment: CDR1 SGHAT and CDR2 FQNNGV. This CDR3 spans 17 amino acids. CDR3 in amino acids: CSSSLQGRGSGTGELFF. The CDR3 DNA sequence: TGTTCCAGCAGCTTGCAGGGGCGTGGGAGCGGAACCGGGGAGCTGTTTTTT.

To note about this clonotype: With a much larger clone just one base away, this may be a read error. The chain is built from TRBV28 and TRBJ2-3; possibly TRBD1 or TRBD2 for D (6 bases each). V was shortened by 7 bases and J by 6 bases, with 14 bases between the two germline ends. CDR1 and CDR2 from the germline V gene are MDHEN and SYDVKM. This CDR3 is built from 13 residues. CDR3 region: CASMTTGADTQYF. Written as DNA, the CDR3 is TGTGCCAGCATGACTACGGGGGCGGATACGCAGTATTTT.

The chain is built from TRBV5-1 and TRBJ2-2, with 7 bases lining up with TRBD1. V lost 4 bases, J lost 2 bases, and 5 bases stayed unmatched. Germline assignment: CDR1 SGHRS and CDR2 YFSETQ. The CDR3 sequence is 15 residues long. The DNA of the CDR3 is TGCGCCAGCAGCCTGACAGGGATCAACACCGGGGAGCTGTTTTTT. This gives the protein CASSLTGINTGELFF.

In regard to this clonotype: At one boundary the junction diverges from the germline segment, which might be a read error. The chain links TRBV29-1 to TRBJ1-2; possible D gene TRBD1, 6 bases. The germline CDR1 and CDR2 sequences are SQVTM and ANQGSEA. This CDR3 is built from 12 residues. The CDR3 DNA reads TGCAACGTTGAGGACAGCCCCTATAGCTACACCTTC. Protein product: CNVEDSPYSYTF.

Only a few counts were recorded for this clonotype. Being one base from a much bigger clone, this may be a read error. The CDR3 DNA sequence: TGTGCCTGGAGTGTGGGGATGAACATTGAAGCTTTCTTT. The encoded protein is CAWSVGMNIEAFF. V is TRBV30 and J is TRBJ1-1, with D hard to call. Germline loops: CDR1 GTSNPN, CDR2 SVGIG (reference sequence). This CDR3 is 13 amino acids long. The variable domain in full, with the rest retrieved from reference TRBV30 and TRBJ1-1, is SQTIHQWPATLVQPVGSPLSLECTVEGTSNPNLYWYRQAAGRGLQLLFYSVGIGQISSEVPQNLSASRPQDRQFILSSKKLLLSDSGFYLCAWSVGMNIEAFFGQGTRLTVV.

The chain joins TRBV6-5 to TRBJ2-7; the D gene is possibly TRBD2 (6 bases). The length of the CDR3 is 13 residues. Trimming cost V 10 bases and J 2 bases, with 15 bases left between them. Germline V gene sequence: CDR1 MNHEY, CDR2 SVGAGI. Written as DNA, the CDR3 is TGTGCCAAAAGCTACGGCGGGGCCTACGAGCAGTACTTC. Its protein product is CAKSYGGAYEQYF.

Details on this clonotype: A junction boundary mismatches the germline segment, possibly from a read error. The J gene is TRBJ2-1, the V gene TRBV12-3 or TRBV12-4; 8 nucleotides line up with TRBD2. The CDR3 extends over 15 amino acids. CDR3 sequence: CASTRTGGPRNEQFF. Here the CDR3 DNA reads TGTGCCAGCACCCGGACGGGAGGGCCTCGAAATGAGCAGTTTTTC.

This clonotype was seen a few times. This may come from a read error, since a much larger clone is one base off. The gene calls are TRBV30 and TRBJ2-2, with D uncertain. CDR1 is GTSNPN and CDR2 is SVGIG in the germline V gene (reference sequence). This CDR3 region has 12 residues. Trimming pared 2 bases from V and 5 bases from J, leaving 6 bases between. The CDR3 loop is CAWSKVTGELFF. In nucleotides, the CDR3 is TGTGCCTGGAGTAAGGTAACCGGGGAGCTGTTTTTT.

The V and J genes are TRBV5-4 and TRBJ2-1, with D perhaps matching TRBD2 (5 bases). Trimming removed 2 bases from V and 0 bases from J, with 15 bases in between. This CDR3 is built from 17 residues. Per germline, CDR1 SGHNT and CDR2 YYREEE (reference sequence). CDR3 bases: TGTGCCAGCAGCTTTGGGAGCAGGACCCACTCCTACAATGAGCAGTTCTTC. Translating gives CASSFGSRTHSYNEQFF.

In its sample, this clonotype was seen many times. The chain uses TRBV5-4 and TRBJ2-1; TRBD2 matches at 12 bases. After removal of 3 bases from V and 7 bases from J, the junction contained 5 bases not matched to a gene. The CDR3 sequence is 15 residues long. Germline V CDR1 and CDR2: SGHNT, YYREEE (reference sequence). Written as DNA, the CDR3 is TGTGCCAGCAGCTCAGGACTAGCGGGAAATAATGAGCAGTTCTTC. This translates into CASSSGLAGNNEQFF.

This clonotype was observed at least ten times. At one boundary the junction diverges from the germline segment, which might be a read error. The gene calls are TRBV29-1 and TRBJ1-1, with TRBD1 matching over 9 bases. The V gene's germline CDR1 is SQVTM and CDR2 ANQGSEA. This CDR3 is 14 amino acids long. This chain's CDR3 is CSVRTGTGNTKAFF. DNA of the CDR3: TGCAGCGTCCGGACCGGGACAGGGAACACTAAAGCTTTCTTT.